This TCR beta chain came from a study of PD-1 and CTLA-4 blockade in melanoma. Profiling relied on immunoSEQ multiplex PCR, and the TCRdb table lists in-frame clones only, not all of them. The top ten hold almost 8% of the sample, which has around 21,000 clones, about 91% seen once. V lost 5 bases and J lost 9; bases outside the gene matches: 7. The CDR3 extends over 13 amino acids. Looked up from germline, CDR1 is SGHTA and CDR2 is FQGNSA. Material: CD8+ T cells from peripheral blood, obtained before anti-PD-1 treatment. The source is a human donor with melanoma. The chain is built from TRBV7-2 and TRBJ2-1, with 7 bases aligning to TRBD2. CDR3 protein: CASSQHWGGEQFF. DNA of the CDR3: TGTGCCAGCAGCCAACACTGGGGGGGTGAGCAGTTCTTC.